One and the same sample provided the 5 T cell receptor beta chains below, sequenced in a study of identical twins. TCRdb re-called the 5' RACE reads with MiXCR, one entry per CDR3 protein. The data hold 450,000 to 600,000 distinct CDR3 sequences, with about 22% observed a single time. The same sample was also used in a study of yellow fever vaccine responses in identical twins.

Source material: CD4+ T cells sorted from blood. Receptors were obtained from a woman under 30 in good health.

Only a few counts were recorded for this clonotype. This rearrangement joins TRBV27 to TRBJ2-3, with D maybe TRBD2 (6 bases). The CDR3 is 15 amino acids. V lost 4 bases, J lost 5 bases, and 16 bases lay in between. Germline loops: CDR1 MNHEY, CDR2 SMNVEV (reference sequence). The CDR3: CASSSTRVVIDTQYF. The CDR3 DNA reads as TGTGCCAGCAGTTCGACTAGGGTTGTTATAGATACGCAGTATTTT.

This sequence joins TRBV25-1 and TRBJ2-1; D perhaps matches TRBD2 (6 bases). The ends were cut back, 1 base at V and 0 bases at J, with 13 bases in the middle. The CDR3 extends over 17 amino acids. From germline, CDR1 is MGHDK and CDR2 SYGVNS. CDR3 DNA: TGTGCCAGCAGTGAATCCCGGGAGTGGAGCTCCTACAATGAGCAGTTCTTC. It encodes CASSESREWSSYNEQFF.

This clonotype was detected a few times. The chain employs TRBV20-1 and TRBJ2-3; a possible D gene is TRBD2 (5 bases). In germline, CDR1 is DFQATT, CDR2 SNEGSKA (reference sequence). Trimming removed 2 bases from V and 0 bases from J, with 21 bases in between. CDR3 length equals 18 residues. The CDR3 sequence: CSARLPGFSARSTDTQYF. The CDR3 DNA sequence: TGCAGTGCTAGATTACCGGGATTCTCAGCCCGGAGCACAGATACGCAGTATTTT.

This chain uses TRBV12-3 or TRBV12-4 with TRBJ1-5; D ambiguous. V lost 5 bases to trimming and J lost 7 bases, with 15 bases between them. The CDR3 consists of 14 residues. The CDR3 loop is CASSPGLENQPQHF. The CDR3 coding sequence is TGTGCCAGCAGTCCAGGACTGGAGAACCAGCCCCAGCATTTT.

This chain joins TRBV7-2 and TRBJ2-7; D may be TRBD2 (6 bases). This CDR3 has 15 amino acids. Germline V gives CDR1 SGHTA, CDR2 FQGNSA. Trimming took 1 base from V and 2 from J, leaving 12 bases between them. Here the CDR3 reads CASSLVAEGPYEQYF. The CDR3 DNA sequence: TGTGCCAGCAGCTTAGTAGCGGAGGGCCCCTACGAGCAGTACTTC.